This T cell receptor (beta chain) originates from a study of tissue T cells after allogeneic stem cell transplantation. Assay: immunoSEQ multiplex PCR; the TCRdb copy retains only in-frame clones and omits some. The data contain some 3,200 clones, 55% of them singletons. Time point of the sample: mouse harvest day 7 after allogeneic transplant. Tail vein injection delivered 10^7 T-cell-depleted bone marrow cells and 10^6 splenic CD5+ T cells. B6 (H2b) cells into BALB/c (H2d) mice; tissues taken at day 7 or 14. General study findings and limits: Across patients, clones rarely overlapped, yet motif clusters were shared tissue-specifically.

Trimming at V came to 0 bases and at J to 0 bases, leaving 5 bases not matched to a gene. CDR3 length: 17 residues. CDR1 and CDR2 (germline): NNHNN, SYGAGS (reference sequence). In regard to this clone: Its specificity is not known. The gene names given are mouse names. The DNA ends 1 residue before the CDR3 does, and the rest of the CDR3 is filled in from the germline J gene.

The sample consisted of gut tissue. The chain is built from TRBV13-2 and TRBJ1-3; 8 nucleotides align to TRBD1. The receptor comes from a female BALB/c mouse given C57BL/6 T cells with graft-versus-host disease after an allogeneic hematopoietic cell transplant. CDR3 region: CASGDEDREDSGNTLYF. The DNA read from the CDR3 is TGTGCCAGCGGTGATGAGGACAGGGAGGATTCTGGAAATACGCTCTAT.